The T cell receptor (beta chain) under discussion was sequenced for a study of blood T cell repertoires in COVID-19. TCRdb keeps only in-frame clones here, not all; method: immunoSEQ multiplex PCR. The table has tens of thousands of clones, roughly 73% seen once. The CDR3 contains 20 residues. Trimming removed 7 bases from V and 0 bases from J; junction bases left unmatched: 17. Germline-derived CDR1 and CDR2 are LNHDA and SQIVND (reference sequence). The chain recombines TRBV19 with TRBJ2-2; the match to TRBD1 covers 10 bases. The TCR was taken from a human donor in a cohort sampled during active COVID-19. Material for sequencing was peripheral blood. The CDR3 bases are TGTGCCAGTAACACCGCCGCAGACAGGGGGCTCAAGGCGAACACCGGGGAGCTGTTTTTT. Its translation: CASNTAADRGLKANTGELFF.